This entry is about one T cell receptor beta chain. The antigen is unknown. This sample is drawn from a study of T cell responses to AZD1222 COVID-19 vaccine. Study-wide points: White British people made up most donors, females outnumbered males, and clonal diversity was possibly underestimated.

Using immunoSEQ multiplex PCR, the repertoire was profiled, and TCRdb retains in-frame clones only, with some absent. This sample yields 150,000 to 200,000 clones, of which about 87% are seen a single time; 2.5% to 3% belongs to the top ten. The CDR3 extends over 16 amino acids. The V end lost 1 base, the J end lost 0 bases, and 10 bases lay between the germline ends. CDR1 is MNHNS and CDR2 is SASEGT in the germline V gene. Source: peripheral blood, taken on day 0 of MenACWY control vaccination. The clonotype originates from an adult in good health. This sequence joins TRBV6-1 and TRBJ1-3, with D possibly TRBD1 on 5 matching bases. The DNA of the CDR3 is TGTGCCAGCAGTGAAGATCCGGGACTCTCTGGAAACACCATATATTTT. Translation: CASSEDPGLSGNTIYF.